The sequence of this T cell receptor (beta chain) was determined in a study of breast tumors, draining lymph nodes, adjacent tissues. Broader study findings: Tumors had less TCR diversity than lymph nodes, more than nontumor tissue. Most tumor T cells seemingly derive from lymph node, then expand in tumor. Luminal-like breast cancer showed significantly higher tumor–nontumor repertoire similarity than basal-like. Data only fit, rather than demonstrated, lymph node origin of most tumor T cells.

This clonotype was counted a few times. No antigen is known for it. TCRdb called the multiplex PCR reads again in MiXCR, with one record for every CDR3 protein. The sample has about 270,000 distinct CDR3 sequences, roughly 30% seen once; the top ten hold over 0.95%. Samples came from axillary lymph nodes draining the breast cancer. This CDR3 has 14 amino acids. The junction had 6 bases not matched to a gene; V was cut back by 6 bases and J by 2 bases. The germline CDR1 and CDR2 sequences are KGHSH and LQKENI. The material sequenced was axillary lymph node tissue. The chain links TRBV18 to TRBJ2-7, with 8 nucleotides matching TRBD2. The origin of this receptor is a female donor with breast cancer. Some clones in this sample may be carry-over from other donors' samples. CDR3 nucleotide sequence: TGTGCCAGCTCGCTAGCGGGCGATACCTACGAGCAGTACTTC. Protein: CASSLAGDTYEQYF. The variable domain in full, with the rest retrieved from reference TRBV18 and TRBJ2-7, is NAGVMQNPRHLVRRRGQEARLRCSPMKGHSHVYWYRQLPEEGLKFMVYLQKENIIDESGMPKERFSAEFPKEGPSILRIQQVVRGDSAAYFCASSLAGDTYEQYFGPGTRLTVT.